Each of the 15 T cell receptor beta chains below was sequenced from the same sample in a study of regulatory T cells in long-lasting Graves disease. In building TCR beta libraries, iRepertoire HTBI primers were used together with Arm-PCR of CDR3 regions. TCRdb reprocessed the multiplex PCR reads via MiXCR and lists one record per CDR3 protein. This table holds some 560,000 distinct CDR3 sequences, about 16% found once. Stated time point: newly diagnosed GD, antithyroid drugs for less than 3 months. Following extraction of RNA from PBMCs, that RNA was used to make the TCR library. Separately, the same data were catalogued under a study of T cells in Graves' hyperthyroidism and ophthalmopathy.

Sequencing used peripheral blood mononuclear cells (PBMCs), obtained at new diagnosis, from a patient treated with antithyroid drugs. The receptor source for this set is a woman aged 35-65 years with Graves disease.

In this sample, this clonotype turned up many times. This chain joins TRBV3-1 and TRBJ1-1; unclear D gene. CDR1 is LGHDT, CDR2 YNNKEL, per germline (reference sequence). V gave up 0 bases and J gave up 6 bases, with 11 bases separating them. The CDR3 loop spans 14 amino acids. CDR3 loop: CASSQDWAISEAFF. For the CDR3, the DNA is TGTGCCAGCAGCCAAGATTGGGCGATATCTGAAGCTTTCTTT.

This clonotype was seen ten or more times. The J gene is TRBJ2-7, the V gene TRBV2; possibly TRBD1 for D (5 bases). The CDR3 runs to 12 residues. V shed 4 bases and J shed 7 bases, with 11 bases lying between them. Germline V gene lookup returns CDR1 SNHLY and CDR2 FYNNEI. This CDR3 is CASSGDRDEQYF. The CDR3 nucleotides are TGTGCCAGCAGTGGCGACAGAGATGAGCAGTACTTC.

Remarks on this clonotype: This may be a read error: a much more frequent sequence differs by one nucleotide. V usage is TRBV2 and J usage is TRBJ1-6; D ambiguous. This CDR3 comprises 14 residues. V was cut by 10 bases and J by 7 bases, with 17 bases left in between. The germline V gene encodes CDR1 SNHLY and CDR2 FYNNEI. For the CDR3, the DNA is TGTGCCAACAGCGCCGGACGGCTAAATTCACCCCTCCACTTT. This sequence encodes CANSAGRLNSPLHF.

The table lists this clonotype with a count of one. The V call is TRBV29-1, the J call TRBJ1-5; D gene unclear. Trimming cost V 4 bases and J 1 base, with 5 bases left between them. The CDR3 extends over 12 amino acids. Per germline, CDR1 SQVTM and CDR2 ANQGSEA. The CDR3 sequence: CSVVDSNQPQHF. CDR3 coding DNA: TGCAGCGTTGTGGACAGCAATCAGCCCCAGCATTTT.

The J gene is TRBJ2-3, the V gene TRBV4-1; 7 nucleotides match TRBD2. The end of the DNA fits TRBJ2-7 better, so the J call may be wrong. This CDR3 comprises 15 residues. Per the germline V gene, CDR1 is MGHRA and CDR2 is YSYEKL. CDR3 in amino acids: CASSQVGGDPYEQYF. The CDR3 bases are TGCGCCAGCAGCCAAGTGGGAGGGGATCCCTACGAGCAGTACTTC.

This clonotype was seen repeatedly, ten times or more. This rearrangement joins TRBV19 to TRBJ2-1; 16 nucleotides align to TRBD2. From germline, CDR1 is LNHDA and CDR2 SQIVND (reference sequence). Trimming removed 10 bases from V and 2 bases from J; junction bases left unmatched: 5. The CDR3 is made up of 16 amino acids. The CDR3 DNA follows: TGTGCCACCACCGGGACTAGCGGGGGGGCCTACAATGAGCAGTTCTTC. Translated: CATTGTSGGAYNEQFF.

This clonotype was counted ten times or more. V usage is TRBV2 and J usage is TRBJ1-2; TRBD1 might be the D (5 bases). This CDR3 spans 14 amino acids. Germline CDR1 is SNHLY and CDR2 is FYNNEI. V gave up 3 bases and J gave up 5 bases, with 13 bases separating them. CDR3 bases: TGTGCCAGCAGTGATGGGACTGCCCCTTATGGCTACACCTTC. Translation: CASSDGTAPYGYTF. The entire variable domain, with the rest obtained from reference TRBV2 and TRBJ1-2, is as follows: EPEVTQTPSHQVTQMGQEVILRCVPISNHLYFYWYRQILGQKVEFLVSFYNNEISEKSEIFDDQFSVERPDGSNFTLKIRSTKLEDSAMYFCASSDGTAPYGYTFGSGTRLTVV.

This clonotype occurred a few times. V and J are TRBV6-1 and TRBJ1-1; the D is unclear. The length of the CDR3 is 13 residues. V lost 11 bases to trimming and J lost 4 bases, with 17 bases between them. Germline V lookup: CDR1 MNHNS, CDR2 SASEGT. CDR3 region: CASSVVQSTEAFF. The CDR3 coding sequence is TGTGCCTCCTCGGTAGTTCAGAGCACTGAAGCTTTCTTT.

This clonotype was counted at least ten times. The chain links TRBV12-3 or TRBV12-4 to TRBJ2-1; possibly TRBD1 for D (6 bases). Deletions cut 5 bases from V and 5 bases from J, with 10 bases between. This CDR3 is 13 amino acids long. The CDR3 coding sequence is TGTGCCAGCAGTGCCGGACAGAACAATGAGCAGTTCTTC. This codes for CASSAGQNNEQFF.

In its sample, this clonotype was seen many times. The chain is built from TRBV6-1 and TRBJ2-3; D is possibly TRBD1 or TRBD2 (5 bases each). This CDR3 comprises 15 residues. Germline CDR1 is MNHNS and CDR2 is SASEGT. Trimming took 6 bases from V and 0 from J, leaving 13 bases between them. CDR3 residues: CASSGTQSSTDTQYF. CDR3 DNA sequence: TGTGCCAGCAGCGGGACCCAGTCTAGCACAGATACGCAGTATTTT.

The chain couples TRBV5-1 to TRBJ1-1, with 7 bases that match TRBD1. Trimming at V came to 5 bases and at J to 7 bases, leaving 8 bases not matched to a gene. Per germline, CDR1 SGHRS and CDR2 YFSETQ. CDR3 length equals 13 residues. The CDR3 DNA reads as TGCGCCAGCAGTACCGACAGGGTCGGTGAAGCTTTCTTT. It specifies CASSTDRVGEAFF.

This clonotype was seen only a few times. The chain's CDR3 is CASSSGLSGNEQFF. The CDR3 DNA reads TGTGCCAGCAGCTCGGGACTTTCGGGGAATGAGCAGTTCTTC. The J gene is TRBJ2-1, the V gene TRBV9; possibly TRBD2 for D (6 bases). The V gene's germline CDR1 is SGDLS and CDR2 YYNGEE. This CDR3 has 14 amino acids. Trimming took 4 bases from V and 7 from J, leaving 15 bases between them.

This clonotype was counted at least ten times. The gene calls are TRBV28 and TRBJ1-1, with D possibly matching TRBD1 (5 bases). The CDR3 sequence is 14 residues long. V lost 6 bases and J 0 bases, leaving 11 bases between the germline ends. Germline V lookup: CDR1 MDHEN, CDR2 SYDVKM. The CDR3 reads CASSQARVNTEAFF. CDR3 nucleotide sequence: TGTGCCAGCAGCCAAGCCAGGGTGAACACTGAAGCTTTCTTT.

In its sample, this clonotype was seen many times. The gene calls are TRBV3-1 and TRBJ1-1, with D maybe TRBD1 (5 bases). V lost 6 bases to trimming and J lost 11 bases, with 19 bases between them. Germline V gene data show CDR1 as LGHDT and CDR2 as YNNKEL (reference sequence). The CDR3 is 13 residues long. The CDR3 sequence: CASSQQRGGFAFF. CDR3 sequence (DNA): TGTGCCAGCAGTCAGCAACGGGGCGGTTTTGCTTTCTTT. Filled out from reference TRBV3-1 and TRBJ1-1, the complete variable domain reads DTAVSQTPKYLVTQMGNDKSIKCEQNLGHDTMYWYKQDSKKFLKIMFSYNNKELIINETVPNRFSPKSPDKAHLNLHINSLELGDSAVYFCASSQQRGGFAFFGQGTRLTVV.

V usage is TRBV19 and J usage is TRBJ2-1, with 7 bases identical to TRBD2. Per germline, CDR1 LNHDA and CDR2 SQIVND (reference sequence). The CDR3 totals 13 residues. With V trimmed by 9 bases and J by 3 bases, 5 bases remained unmatched. CDR3 protein: CASDGGNYNEQFF. CDR3 nucleotide sequence: TGTGCCAGCGACGGGGGGAACTACAATGAGCAGTTCTTC.